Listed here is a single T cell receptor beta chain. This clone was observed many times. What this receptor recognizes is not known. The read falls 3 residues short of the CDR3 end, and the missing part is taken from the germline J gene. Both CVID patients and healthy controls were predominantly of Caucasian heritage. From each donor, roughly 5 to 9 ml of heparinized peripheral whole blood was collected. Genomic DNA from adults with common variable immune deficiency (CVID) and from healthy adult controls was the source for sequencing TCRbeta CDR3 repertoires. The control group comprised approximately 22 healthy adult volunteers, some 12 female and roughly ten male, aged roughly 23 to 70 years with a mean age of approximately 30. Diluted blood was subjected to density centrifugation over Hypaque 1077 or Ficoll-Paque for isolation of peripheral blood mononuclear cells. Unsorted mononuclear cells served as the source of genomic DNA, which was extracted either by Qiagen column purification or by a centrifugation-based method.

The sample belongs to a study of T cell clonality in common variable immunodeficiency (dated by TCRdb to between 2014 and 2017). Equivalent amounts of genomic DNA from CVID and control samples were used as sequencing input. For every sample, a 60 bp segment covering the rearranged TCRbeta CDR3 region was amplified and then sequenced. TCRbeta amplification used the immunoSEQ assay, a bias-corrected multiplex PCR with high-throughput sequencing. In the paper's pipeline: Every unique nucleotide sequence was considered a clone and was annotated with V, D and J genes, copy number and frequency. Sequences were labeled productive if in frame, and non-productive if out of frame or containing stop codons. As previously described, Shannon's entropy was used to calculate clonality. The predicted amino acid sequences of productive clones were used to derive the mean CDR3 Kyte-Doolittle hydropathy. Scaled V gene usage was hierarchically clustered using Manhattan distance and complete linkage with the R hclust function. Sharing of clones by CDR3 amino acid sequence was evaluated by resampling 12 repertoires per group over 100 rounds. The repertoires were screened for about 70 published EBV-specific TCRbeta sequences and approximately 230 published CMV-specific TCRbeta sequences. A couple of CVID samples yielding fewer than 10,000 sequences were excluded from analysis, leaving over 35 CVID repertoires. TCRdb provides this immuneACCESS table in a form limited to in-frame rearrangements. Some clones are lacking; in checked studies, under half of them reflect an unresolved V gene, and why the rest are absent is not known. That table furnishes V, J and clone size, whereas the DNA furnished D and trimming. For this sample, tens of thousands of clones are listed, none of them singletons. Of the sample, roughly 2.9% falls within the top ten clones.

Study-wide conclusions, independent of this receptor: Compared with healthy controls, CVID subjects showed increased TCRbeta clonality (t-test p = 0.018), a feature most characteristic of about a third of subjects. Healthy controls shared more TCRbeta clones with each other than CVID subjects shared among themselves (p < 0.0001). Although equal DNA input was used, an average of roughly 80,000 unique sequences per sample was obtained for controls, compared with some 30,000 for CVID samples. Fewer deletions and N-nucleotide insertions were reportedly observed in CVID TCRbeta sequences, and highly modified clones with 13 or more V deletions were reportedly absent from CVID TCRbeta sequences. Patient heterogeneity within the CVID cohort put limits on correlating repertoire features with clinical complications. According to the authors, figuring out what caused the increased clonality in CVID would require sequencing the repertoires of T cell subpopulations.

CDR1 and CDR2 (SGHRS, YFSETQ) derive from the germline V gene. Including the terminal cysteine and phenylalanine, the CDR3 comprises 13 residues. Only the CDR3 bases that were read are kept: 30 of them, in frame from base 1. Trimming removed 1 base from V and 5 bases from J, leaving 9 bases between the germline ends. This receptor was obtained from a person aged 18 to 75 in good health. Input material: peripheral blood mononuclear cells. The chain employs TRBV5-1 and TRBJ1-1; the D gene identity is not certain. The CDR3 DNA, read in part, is TGCGCCAGCAGCTTGAAGGACTCGACTGAA. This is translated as CASSLKDSTE. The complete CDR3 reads CASSLKDSTEAFF.